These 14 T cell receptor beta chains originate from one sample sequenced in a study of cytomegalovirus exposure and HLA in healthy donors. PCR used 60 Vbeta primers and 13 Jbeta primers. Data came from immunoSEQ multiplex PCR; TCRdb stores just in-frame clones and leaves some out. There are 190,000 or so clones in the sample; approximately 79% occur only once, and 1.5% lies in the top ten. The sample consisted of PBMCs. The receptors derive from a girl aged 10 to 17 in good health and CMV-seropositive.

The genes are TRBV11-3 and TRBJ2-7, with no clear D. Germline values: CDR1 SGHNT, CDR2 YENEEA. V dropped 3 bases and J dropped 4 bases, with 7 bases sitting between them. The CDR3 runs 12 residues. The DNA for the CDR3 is TGTGCCAGCAGCTTCTCAGGATACGAGCAGTACTTC. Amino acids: CASSFSGYEQYF.

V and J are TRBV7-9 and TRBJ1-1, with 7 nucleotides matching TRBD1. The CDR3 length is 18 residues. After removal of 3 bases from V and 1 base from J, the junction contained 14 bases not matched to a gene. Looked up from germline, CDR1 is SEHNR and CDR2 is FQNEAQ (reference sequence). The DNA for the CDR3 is TGTGCCAGCAGCTTCCCCGTAAGACAGGGAATCTGGAACACTGAAGCTTTCTTT. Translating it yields CASSFPVRQGIWNTEAFF.

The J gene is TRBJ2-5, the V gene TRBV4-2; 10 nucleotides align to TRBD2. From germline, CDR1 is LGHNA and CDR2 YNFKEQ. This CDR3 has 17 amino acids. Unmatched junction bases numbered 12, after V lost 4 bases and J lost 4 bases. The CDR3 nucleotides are TGTGCCAGCAGCCCCCTGCCTAGCGGGGGTACCGGAGAGACCCAGTACTTC. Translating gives CASSPLPSGGTGETQYF.

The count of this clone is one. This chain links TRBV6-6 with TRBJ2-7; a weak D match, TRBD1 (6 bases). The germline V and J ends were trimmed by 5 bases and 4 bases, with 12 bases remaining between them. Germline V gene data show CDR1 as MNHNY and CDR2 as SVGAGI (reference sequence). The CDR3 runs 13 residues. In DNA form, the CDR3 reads TGTGCCAGCAGTAGCCAGGGGTTGTACGAGCAGTACTTC. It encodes CASSSQGLYEQYF.

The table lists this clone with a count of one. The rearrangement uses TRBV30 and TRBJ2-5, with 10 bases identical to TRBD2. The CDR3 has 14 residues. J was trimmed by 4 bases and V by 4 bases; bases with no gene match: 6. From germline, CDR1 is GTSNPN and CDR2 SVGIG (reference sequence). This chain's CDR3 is CAWNERGGGETQYF. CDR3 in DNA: TGTGCCTGGAATGAGCGGGGGGGCGGAGAGACCCAGTACTTC.

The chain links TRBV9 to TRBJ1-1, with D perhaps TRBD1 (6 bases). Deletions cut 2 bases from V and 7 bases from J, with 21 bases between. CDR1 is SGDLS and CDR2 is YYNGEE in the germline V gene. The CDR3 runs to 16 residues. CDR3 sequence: CASSVGQSTYSGEAFF. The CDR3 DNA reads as TGTGCCAGCAGCGTCGGACAGTCTACATATTCCGGTGAAGCTTTCTTT.

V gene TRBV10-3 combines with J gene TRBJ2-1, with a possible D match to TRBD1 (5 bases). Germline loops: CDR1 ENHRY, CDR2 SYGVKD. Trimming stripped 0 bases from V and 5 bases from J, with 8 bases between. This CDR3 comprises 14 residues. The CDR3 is CAISESRQNNEQFF. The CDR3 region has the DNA TGTGCCATCAGTGAGTCCAGACAGAACAATGAGCAGTTCTTC.

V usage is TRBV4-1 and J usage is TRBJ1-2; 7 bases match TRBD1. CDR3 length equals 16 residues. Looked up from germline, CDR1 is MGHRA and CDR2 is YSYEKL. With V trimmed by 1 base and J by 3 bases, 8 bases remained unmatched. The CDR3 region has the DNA TGCGCCAGCAGCCAAGGTACAGGGGTATCTTACTATGGCTACACCTTC. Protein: CASSQGTGVSYYGYTF.

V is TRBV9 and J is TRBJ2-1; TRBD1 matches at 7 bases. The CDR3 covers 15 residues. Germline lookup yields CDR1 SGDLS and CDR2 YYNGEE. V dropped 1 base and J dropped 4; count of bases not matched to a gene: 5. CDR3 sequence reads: CASSVHRDSYNEQFF. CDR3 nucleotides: TGTGCCAGCAGCGTACACCGGGACAGTTACAATGAGCAGTTCTTC.

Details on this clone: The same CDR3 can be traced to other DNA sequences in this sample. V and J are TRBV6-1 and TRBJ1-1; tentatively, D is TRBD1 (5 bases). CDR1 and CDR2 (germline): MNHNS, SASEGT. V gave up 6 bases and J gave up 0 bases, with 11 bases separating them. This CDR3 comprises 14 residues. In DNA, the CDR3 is TGTGCCAGCAGCGAACAGGTAATGAACACTGAAGCTTTCTTT. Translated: CASSEQVMNTEAFF.

CDR3 region: CASNYDSSEGTQYF. The CDR3 DNA reads as TGTGCCAGCAACTATGATTCTAGCGAGGGGACCCAGTACTTC. The rearrangement links TRBV6-5 to TRBJ2-5; tentative D call: TRBD2 (6 bases). Trimming stripped 7 bases from V and 7 bases from J, with 19 bases between. This CDR3 spans 14 amino acids. Germline CDR1 and CDR2: MNHEY and SVGAGI.

CDR3 sequence: CASSPSHTGTRQFF. For the CDR3, the DNA is TGTGCCAGCAGCCCAAGTCATACCGGGACTCGGCAGTTCTTC. This chain joins TRBV7-2 and TRBJ2-1, with D perhaps matching TRBD2 (6 bases). The CDR3 covers 14 residues. CDR1 and CDR2 (germline): SGHTA, FQGNSA. The V gene lost 5 bases and the J gene lost 12 bases, with 20 bases spanning the gap.

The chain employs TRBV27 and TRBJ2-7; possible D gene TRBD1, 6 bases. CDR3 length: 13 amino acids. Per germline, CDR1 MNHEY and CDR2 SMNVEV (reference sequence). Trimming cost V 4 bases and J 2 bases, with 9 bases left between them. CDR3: CASSYGQTYEQYF. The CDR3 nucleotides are TGTGCCAGCAGTTATGGACAGACCTACGAGCAGTACTTC.

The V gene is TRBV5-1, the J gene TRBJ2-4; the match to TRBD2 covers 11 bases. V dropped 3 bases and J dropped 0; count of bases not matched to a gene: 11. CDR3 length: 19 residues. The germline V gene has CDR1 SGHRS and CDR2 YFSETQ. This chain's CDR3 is CASSSLGTSGDLAKNIQYF. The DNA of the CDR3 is TGCGCCAGCAGCTCTCTCGGGACTAGCGGAGACCTAGCCAAAAACATTCAGTACTTC.